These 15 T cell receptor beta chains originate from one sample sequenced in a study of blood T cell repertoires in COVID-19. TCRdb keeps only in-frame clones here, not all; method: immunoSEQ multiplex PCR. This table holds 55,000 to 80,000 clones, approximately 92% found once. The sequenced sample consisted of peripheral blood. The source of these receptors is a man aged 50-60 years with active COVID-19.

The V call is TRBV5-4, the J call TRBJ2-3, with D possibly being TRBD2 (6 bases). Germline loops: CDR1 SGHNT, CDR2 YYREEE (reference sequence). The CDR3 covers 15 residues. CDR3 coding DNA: TGTGCGTGGAAGCTGGGACTCACATGGGCAGATACGCAGTATTTT. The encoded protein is CAWKLGLTWADTQYF.

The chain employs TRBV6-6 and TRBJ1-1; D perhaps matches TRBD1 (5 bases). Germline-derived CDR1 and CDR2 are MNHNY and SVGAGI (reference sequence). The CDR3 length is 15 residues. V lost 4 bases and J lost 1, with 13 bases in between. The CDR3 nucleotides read TGTGCCAGCAGTTCAGAACAGGTATCGAACACTGAAGCTTTCTTT. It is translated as CASSSEQVSNTEAFF.

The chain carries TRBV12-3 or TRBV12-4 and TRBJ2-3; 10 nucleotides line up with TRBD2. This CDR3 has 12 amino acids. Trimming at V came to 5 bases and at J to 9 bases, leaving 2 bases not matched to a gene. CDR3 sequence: CASSSGGDTQYF. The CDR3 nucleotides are TGTGCCAGCAGTAGCGGGGGGGACACGCAGTATTTT.

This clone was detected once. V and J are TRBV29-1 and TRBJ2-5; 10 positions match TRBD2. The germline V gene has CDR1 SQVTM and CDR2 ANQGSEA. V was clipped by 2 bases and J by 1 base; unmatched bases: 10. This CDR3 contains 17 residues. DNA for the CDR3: TGCAGCGTTGAATCCCCGACTAGCGGGTGGCCCCAAGAGACCCAGTACTTC. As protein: CSVESPTSGWPQETQYF.

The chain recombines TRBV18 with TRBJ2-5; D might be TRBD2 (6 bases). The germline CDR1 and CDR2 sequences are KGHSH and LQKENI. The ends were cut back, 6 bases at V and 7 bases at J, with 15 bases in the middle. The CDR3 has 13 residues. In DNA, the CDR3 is TGTGCCAGCTCCCCCGCTCCCGGGGGGACCCAGTACTTC. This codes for CASSPAPGGTQYF.

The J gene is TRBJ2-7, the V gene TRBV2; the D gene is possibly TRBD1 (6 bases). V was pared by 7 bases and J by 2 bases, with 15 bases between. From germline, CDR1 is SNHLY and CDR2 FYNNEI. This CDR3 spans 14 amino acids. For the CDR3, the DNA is TGTGCCAGCATCCCTAAGGACAGAGCCTACGAGCAGTACTTC. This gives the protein CASIPKDRAYEQYF.

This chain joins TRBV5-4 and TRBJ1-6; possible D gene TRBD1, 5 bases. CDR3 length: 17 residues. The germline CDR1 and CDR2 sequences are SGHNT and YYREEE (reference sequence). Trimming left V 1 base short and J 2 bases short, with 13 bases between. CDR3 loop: CASSLYGAGAYNSPLHF. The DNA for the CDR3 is TGTGCCAGCAGCTTGTATGGGGCCGGAGCCTATAATTCACCCCTCCACTTT.

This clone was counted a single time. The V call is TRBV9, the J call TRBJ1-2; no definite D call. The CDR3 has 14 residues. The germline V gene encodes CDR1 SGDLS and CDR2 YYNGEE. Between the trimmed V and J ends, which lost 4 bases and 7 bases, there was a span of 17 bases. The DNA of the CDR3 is TGTGCCAGCAGCCCACGGACGCTGGCGGGTGGCTACACCTTC. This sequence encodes CASSPRTLAGGYTF.

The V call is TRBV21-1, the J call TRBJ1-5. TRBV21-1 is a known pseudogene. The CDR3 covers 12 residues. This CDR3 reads CASSSSRQPQHF. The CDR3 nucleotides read TGTGCCAGCAGCTCTAGTCGTCAGCCCCAGCATTTT.

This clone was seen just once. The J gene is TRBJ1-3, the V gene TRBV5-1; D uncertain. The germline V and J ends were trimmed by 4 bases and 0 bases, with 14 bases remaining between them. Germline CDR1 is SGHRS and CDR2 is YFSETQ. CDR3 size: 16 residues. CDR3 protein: CASSPAEVSSGNTIYF. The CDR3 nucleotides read TGCGCCAGCAGCCCAGCAGAGGTCTCCTCTGGAAACACCATATATTTT.

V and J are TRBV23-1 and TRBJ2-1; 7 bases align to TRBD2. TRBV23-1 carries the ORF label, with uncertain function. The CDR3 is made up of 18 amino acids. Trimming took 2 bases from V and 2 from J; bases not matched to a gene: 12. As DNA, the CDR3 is TGCGCCAGCAGTCAAAAGATACGGAGCGGGGCGACCTACAATGAGCAGTTCTTC. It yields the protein CASSQKIRSGATYNEQFF.

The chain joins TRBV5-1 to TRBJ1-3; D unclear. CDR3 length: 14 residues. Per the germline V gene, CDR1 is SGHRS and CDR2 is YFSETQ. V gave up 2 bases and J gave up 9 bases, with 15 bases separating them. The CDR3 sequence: CASSFGLETSTIYF. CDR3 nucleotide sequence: TGCGCCAGCAGCTTTGGCCTGGAGACGAGCACCATATATTTT.

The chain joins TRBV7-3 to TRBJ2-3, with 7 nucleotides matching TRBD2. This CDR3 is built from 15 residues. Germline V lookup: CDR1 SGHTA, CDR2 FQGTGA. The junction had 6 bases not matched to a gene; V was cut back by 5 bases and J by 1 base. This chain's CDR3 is CASSQMGGGTDTQYF. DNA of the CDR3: TGTGCCAGCAGCCAAATGGGGGGGGGCACAGATACGCAGTATTTT.

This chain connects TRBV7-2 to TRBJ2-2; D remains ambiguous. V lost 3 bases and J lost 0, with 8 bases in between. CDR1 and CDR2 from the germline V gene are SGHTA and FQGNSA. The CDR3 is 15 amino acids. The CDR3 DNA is TGTGCCAGCAGCTTTTCCGTAACGAACACCGGGGAGCTGTTTTTT. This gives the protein CASSFSVTNTGELFF.

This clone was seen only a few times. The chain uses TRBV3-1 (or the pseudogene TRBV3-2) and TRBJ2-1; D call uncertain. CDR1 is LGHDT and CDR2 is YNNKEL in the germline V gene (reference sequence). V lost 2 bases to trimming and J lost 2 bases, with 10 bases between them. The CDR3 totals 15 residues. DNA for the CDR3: TGTGCCAGCAGCCAATTATTAACTGCCTACAATGAGCAGTTCTTC. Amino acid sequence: CASSQLLTAYNEQFF.